Below, one T cell receptor (beta chain) is given with its context. Antigen specificity is unknown. Following RNA extraction, reverse transcription yielded cDNA that acted as the sequencing template. The method was immunoSEQ multiplex PCR; TCRdb's version includes in-frame clones alone and lacks a portion of them. The sample records 55,000 to 65,000 clones, 44% being singletons. This sample is drawn from a study of CD8+ T cells in alopecia areata. Study findings and constraints: Alphabeta T cells residing in normal skin are also sequenced in scalp samples. Sharing of TCRs across patients appeared less clear than in mice, possibly for HLA-related reasons. Lesional scalp exceeded normal scalp in clonality, especially in alopecia totalis/universalis.

In alopecia areata patients, both lesional scalp punch biopsies and peripheral blood were collected. Sequenced input: NKG2D-low CD8+ T cells sorted from blood. This TCR derives from a human donor with alopecia areata.

The CDR3, as DNA: TGTGCCAGCAGTCCTACCGGGACTAGCCCAGATACGCAGTATTTT. It yields the protein CASSPTGTSPDTQYF. This chain uses TRBV5-4 with TRBJ2-3, with 9 bases identical to TRBD2. Germline CDR1 is SGHNT and CDR2 is YYREEE (reference sequence). The CDR3 contains 15 residues. With V trimmed by 5 bases and J by 4 bases, 8 bases remained unmatched.